This T cell receptor (beta chain) appears in the sequencing data of a study of blood T cell repertoires in COVID-19. Across the study: Sites in the United States, Italy and Spain provided acute and convalescent COVID-19 samples. PBMCs, B-cell-depleted T cells, or T cells were the source of the cDNA or gDNA that made up the material.

In the authors' workflow: Reference gene primer amplification yielded estimated nucleated cell counts. Here immunoSEQ multiplex PCR was the method, and the copy in TCRdb shows in-frame clones only, minus some. V and J calls and clone size follow that table, whereas D and trimming were derived from the DNA. This table holds tens of thousands of clones, about nine tenths found once. CDR3 size: 16 residues. Trimming took off 0 bases at V and 0 bases at J, with 7 bases between the two ends. Germline CDR1 SGHRS, CDR2 YFSETQ. The chain uses TRBV5-1 and TRBJ1-6; D ambiguous. Sequencing was done on a sample of peripheral blood. The receptor comes from a male donor with acute or convalescent COVID-19. The DNA of the CDR3 is TGCGCCAGCAGCTTGGAGGCAGGCTCCTATAATTCACCCCTCCACTTT. Its protein product is CASSLEAGSYNSPLHF.